The rows below give T cell receptor beta chains drawn from one sample of a study of blood T cell repertoires in COVID-19. Measured with immunoSEQ multiplex PCR; TCRdb has only the in-frame clones, and not every one. The sample has hundreds of thousands of clones, about nine tenths seen once. Sequencing input: peripheral blood. The receptor set was obtained from a woman aged 25 to 39 with COVID-19, enrolled during active disease. Each CDR3 is given with its conserved first and last residue. The D gene is left open where the match is weak. Size values are once, few and many counts, or a class for expanded clones, and some rows have none.

d_call	v_call	j_call	clone_size	cdr3_nt	cdr3_aa
TRBD2	TRBV7-8	TRBJ2-3	NA	TGTGCCAGCAGCTCCATGGTAGCGGGAGACGCAGATACGCAGTATTTT	CASSSMVAGDADTQYF
NA	TRBV11-2	TRBJ2-2	once	TGTGCCAGCAGGCCGACCGGCGGCGGGGAGCTGTTTTTT	CASRPTGGGELFF
TRBD2	TRBV4-1	TRBJ2-7	few	TGCGCCAGCAGCCAAGCCTGGGCCCTAGCGGGAGACGAGCAGTACTTC	CASSQAWALAGDEQYF
NA	TRBV9	TRBJ2-7	NA	TGTGCCAGCAGCGTAGGGGCCAATCCCTACGAGCAGTACTTC	CASSVGANPYEQYF
TRBD1	TRBV7-9	TRBJ1-4	NA	TGTGCCAGCAGCTACTCTCGACAGGGTACTGGAGAAAAACTGTTTTTT	CASSYSRQGTGEKLFF
NA	TRBV7-7	TRBJ2-1	NA	TGTGCGAGTTCCGAGGGGGATTACAATGAGCAGTTCTTC	CASSEGDYNEQFF
NA	TRBV5-1	TRBJ2-3	NA	TGCGCCAGCAGCGAGACAGATACGCAGTATTTT	CASSETDTQYF
NA	TRBV7-8	TRBJ2-5	NA	TGTGCCAGCAGCTTAGGGGGTAGCGTAAAGACCCAGTACTTC	CASSLGGSVKTQYF
TRBD2	TRBV18	TRBJ2-7	NA	TGTGCCAGCTCGGCGGGACTAGCCTCCTACGAGCAGTACTTC	CASSAGLASYEQYF
TRBD1	TRBV6-4	TRBJ1-5	once	TGTGCCAGCACCACCGGGACAGAAGGCAATCAGCCCCAGCATTTT	CASTTGTEGNQPQHF
NA	TRBV7-2	TRBJ1-2	NA	TGTGCCAGCAGCTTATCGGACTCTCCAAGAAGCTATGGCTACACCTTC	CASSLSDSPRSYGYTF
NA	TRBV28	TRBJ1-4	NA	TGTGCCAGCAGTTCCGACAGTCGCGAAAAACTGTTTTTT	CASSSDSREKLFF
NA	TRBV18	TRBJ1-2	NA	TGTGCCAGCTTGCAGGGGAACGATGGCTACACCTTC	CASLQGNDGYTF
TRBD2	TRBV29-1	TRBJ2-1	once	TGCAGCGTTGTTGGGACTAGCGAGAGCTCCTACAATGAGCAGTTCTTC	CSVVGTSESSYNEQFF
TRBD1	TRBV5-5	TRBJ2-2	NA	TGTGCCAGCAGCACCCGGGACAGGGGGCGTGACACCGGGGAGCTGTTTTTT	CASSTRDRGRDTGELFF
NA	TRBV6-5	TRBJ2-7	NA	TGTGCCAGCAGTTACGGCCTTAACTCCTACGAGCAGTACTTC	CASSYGLNSYEQYF
NA	TRBV5-1	TRBJ2-1	NA	TGCGCCAGCAGCCGGGGGGGACAGCTCTCCTACAATGAGCAGTTCTTC	CASSRGGQLSYNEQFF
NA	TRBV7-8	TRBJ1-1	NA	TGTGCCAGCAGCCGAACCAACCTACAGCCGAACACTGAAGCTTTCTTT	CASSRTNLQPNTEAFF
NA	TRBV5-1	TRBJ2-3	NA	TGCGCCAGCAGCCCAGGGTTCAGCACAGATACGCAGTATTTT	CASSPGFSTDTQYF
NA	TRBV7-2	TRBJ1-5	NA	TGTGCCAGCAGCTTATCCAGCAGGGGCAATCAGCCCCAGCATTTT	CASSLSSRGNQPQHF
NA	TRBV5-5	TRBJ2-3	NA	TGTGCCAGCAGCTTGGGGGCCTGGGGCACAGATACGCAGTATTTT	CASSLGAWGTDTQYF
NA	TRBV25-1	TRBJ2-7	once	TGTGCCAGCAGGGCGCAGGGGACCTACGAGCAGTACTTC	CASRAQGTYEQYF
NA	TRBV19	TRBJ1-5	NA	TGTGCCAGTAGTATCCCAATTGGCAATCAGCCCCAGCATTTT	CASSIPIGNQPQHF
TRBD1	TRBV19	TRBJ1-4	NA	TGTGCCAGTAGCCTCTGGGACAGCCCTCGGGAAAAACTGTTTTTT	CASSLWDSPREKLFF
TRBD1	TRBV5-1	TRBJ2-5	NA	TGCGCCAGCAGCTTGGGGGGCAACAGGGGAGAGACCCAGTACTTC	CASSLGGNRGETQYF
TRBD1	TRBV30	TRBJ1-4	once	TGTGCCTGCAAACAGGGGGGTCGCGAAAAACTGTTTTTT	CACKQGGREKLFF
NA	TRBV2	TRBJ2-1	NA	TGTGCCAGCAGTGAAGTGCGAGCGGGCTACAATGAGCAGTTCTTC	CASSEVRAGYNEQFF
NA	TRBV27	TRBJ2-7	NA	TGTGCCAGCAGTTTAGGGCCCCCCCGAGAGCAGTACTTC	CASSLGPPREQYF
TRBD1	TRBV7-2	TRBJ2-7	NA	TGTGCCAGCAGCCCGGACAGGGGGTACGAGCAGTACTTC	CASSPDRGYEQYF
NA	TRBV10-2	TRBJ2-3	NA	TGCGCCAGCCTCCTTGGGAGCCTCACAGATACGCAGTATTTT	CASLLGSLTDTQYF
NA	TRBV7-3	TRBJ2-7	few	TGTGCCAGCAGCTTGGACTTGGGCTACGAGCAGTACTTC	CASSLDLGYEQYF
NA	TRBV5-1	TRBJ2-3	NA	TGCGCCAGCAGCTTGGAGGACACAACCACAGATACGCAGTATTTT	CASSLEDTTTDTQYF